This T cell receptor (beta chain) was observed in a study of blood T cells in healthy people across ages. Findings of the study overall: The lack of PBMC sorting stopped any conclusive naive versus antigen-experienced comparison.

It was with a sample-barcoded 5' primer and a J-beta primer mix that a second PCR of about 6 to 11 cycles was run. TCRdb reanalysed the 5' RACE reads using MiXCR and keeps one entry per CDR3 protein. The repertoire has 1.5 million to 1.9 million distinct CDR3 sequences, about 45% of them found once; the top ten carry roughly 3.7%. With regard to this clonotype: The antigen is undetermined.

The CDR3 extends over 13 amino acids. CDR1 SEHNR and CDR2 FQNEAQ come from the germline V gene (reference sequence). V lost 5 bases, J lost 7 bases, and 14 bases lay in between. The sample taken for sequencing was blood. V usage is TRBV7-9 and J usage is TRBJ1-1, with D hard to call. This sequence was found in a woman aged 18-35 years in good health. DNA for the CDR3: TGTGCCAGCAGCGCCCCCCCCCGTAGTGAAGCTTTCTTT. Translating it yields CASSAPPRSEAFF.